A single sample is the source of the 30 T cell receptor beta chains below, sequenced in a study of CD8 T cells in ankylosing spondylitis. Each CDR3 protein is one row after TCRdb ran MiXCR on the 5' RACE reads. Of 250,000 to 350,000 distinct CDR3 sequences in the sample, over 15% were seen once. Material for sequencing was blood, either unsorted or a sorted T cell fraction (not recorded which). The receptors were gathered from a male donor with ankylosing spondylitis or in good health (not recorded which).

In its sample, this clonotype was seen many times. The CDR3 DNA follows: TGTGCCAGCAGTTCACGGCGACAGGGGCGCACAGATACGCAGTATTTT. This sequence encodes CASSSRRQGRTDTQYF. J is TRBJ2-3 and V is TRBV6-5, with 8 bases matching TRBD1. Germline V gene sequence: CDR1 MNHEY, CDR2 SVGAGI. The V segment lost 4 bases and the J segment 1 base; nucleotides outside the gene matches: 7. This CDR3 is built from 16 residues.

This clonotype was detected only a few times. CDR3 nucleotide sequence: TGTGCCAGCAGTGAAGGGGGGGCCCAGCATTTT. Its translation: CASSEGGAQHF. This chain connects TRBV2 to TRBJ1-5; possible D gene TRBD1, 5 bases. Per the germline V gene, CDR1 is SNHLY and CDR2 is FYNNEI. V was shortened by 1 base and J by 11 bases, with 6 bases between the two germline ends. CDR3 length: 11 amino acids. Filled out from reference TRBV2 and TRBJ1-5, the complete variable domain reads EPEVTQTPSHQVTQMGQEVILRCVPISNHLYFYWYRQILGQKVEFLVSFYNNEISEKSEIFDDQFSVERPDGSNFTLKIRSTKLEDSAMYFCASSEGGAQHFGDGTRLSIL.

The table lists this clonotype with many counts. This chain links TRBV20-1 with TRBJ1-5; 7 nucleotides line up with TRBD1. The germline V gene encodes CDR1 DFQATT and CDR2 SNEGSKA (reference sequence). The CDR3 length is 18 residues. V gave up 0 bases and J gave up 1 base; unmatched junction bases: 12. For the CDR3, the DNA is TGCAGTGCTAGAGATAGTGGCAGGGGGATGAGGAGCAATCAGCCCCAGCATTTT. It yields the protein CSARDSGRGMRSNQPQHF.

CDR3 nucleotide sequence: TGTGCCAGCAGTTTTGGCGACAGGCCCTTCTACGAGCAGTACGTC. Translated: CASSFGDRPFYEQYV. The J gene is TRBJ2-7, the V gene TRBV28; D is possibly TRBD1 (6 bases). The CDR3 totals 15 residues. The V end lost 3 bases, the J end lost 3 bases, and 15 bases lay between the germline ends. The germline CDR1 and CDR2 sequences are MDHEN and SYDVKM.

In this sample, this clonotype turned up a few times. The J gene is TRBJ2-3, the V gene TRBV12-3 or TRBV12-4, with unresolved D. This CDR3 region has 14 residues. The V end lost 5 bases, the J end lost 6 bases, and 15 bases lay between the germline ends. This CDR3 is CASSRTSLSDTQYF. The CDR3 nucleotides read TGTGCCAGCAGTAGGACCAGCTTATCGGATACGCAGTATTTT.

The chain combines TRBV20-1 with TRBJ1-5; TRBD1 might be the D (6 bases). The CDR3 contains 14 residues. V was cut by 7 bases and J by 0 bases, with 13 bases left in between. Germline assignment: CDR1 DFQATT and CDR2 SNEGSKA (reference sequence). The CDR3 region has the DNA TGCAGTGTTCAAACAGGGTATAGCAATCAGCCCCAGCATTTT. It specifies CSVQTGYSNQPQHF.

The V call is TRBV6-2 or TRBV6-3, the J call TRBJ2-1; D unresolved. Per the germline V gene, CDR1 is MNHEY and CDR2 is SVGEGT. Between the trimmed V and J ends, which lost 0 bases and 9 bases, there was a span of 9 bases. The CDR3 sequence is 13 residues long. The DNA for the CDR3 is TGTGCCAGCAGTTACTCGTCCGTGGTTGAGCAGTTCTTC. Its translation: CASSYSSVVEQFF.

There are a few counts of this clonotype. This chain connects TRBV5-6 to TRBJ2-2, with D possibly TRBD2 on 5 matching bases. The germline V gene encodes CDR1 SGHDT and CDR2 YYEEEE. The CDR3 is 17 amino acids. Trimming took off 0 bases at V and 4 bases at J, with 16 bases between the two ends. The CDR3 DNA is TGTGCCAGCAGCTTGGTATGGGGTAGCGATCGCACCGGGGAGCTGTTTTTT. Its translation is CASSLVWGSDRTGELFF. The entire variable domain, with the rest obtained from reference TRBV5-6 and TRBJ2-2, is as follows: DAGVTQSPTHLIKTRGQQVTLRCSPKSGHDTVSWYQQALGQGPQFIFQYYEEEERQRGNFPDRFSGHQFPNYSSELNVNALLLGDSALYLCASSLVWGSDRTGELFFGEGSRLTVL.

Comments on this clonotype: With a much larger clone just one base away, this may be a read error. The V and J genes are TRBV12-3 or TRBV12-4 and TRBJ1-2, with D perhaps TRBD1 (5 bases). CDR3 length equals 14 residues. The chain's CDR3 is CASSLPQGGEGCTF. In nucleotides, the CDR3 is TGTGCCAGCAGTTTACCTCAGGGTGGCGAAGGCTGCACCTTC.

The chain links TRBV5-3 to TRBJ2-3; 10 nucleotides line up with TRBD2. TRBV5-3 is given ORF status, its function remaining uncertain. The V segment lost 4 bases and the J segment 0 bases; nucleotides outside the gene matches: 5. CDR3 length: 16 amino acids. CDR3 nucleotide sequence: TGTGCCAGAAGCCCGGATAGCGGGGGGAGCACAGATACGCAGTATTTT. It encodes CARSPDSGGSTDTQYF.

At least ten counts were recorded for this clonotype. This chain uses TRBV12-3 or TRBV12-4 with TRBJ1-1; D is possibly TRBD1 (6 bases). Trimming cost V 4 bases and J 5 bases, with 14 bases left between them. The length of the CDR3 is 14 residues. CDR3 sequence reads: CASSYRGLETEAFF. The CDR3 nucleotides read TGTGCCAGCAGTTATCGGGGGCTAGAAACTGAAGCTTTCTTT.

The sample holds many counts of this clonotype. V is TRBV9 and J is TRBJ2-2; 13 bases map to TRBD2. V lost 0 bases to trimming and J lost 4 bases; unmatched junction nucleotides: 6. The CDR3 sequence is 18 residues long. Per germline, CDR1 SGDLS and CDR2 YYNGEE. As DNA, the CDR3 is TGTGCCAGCAGCGTAGAACTAGCGGGAGGGCCCGTCACCGGGGAGCTGTTTTTT. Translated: CASSVELAGGPVTGELFF.

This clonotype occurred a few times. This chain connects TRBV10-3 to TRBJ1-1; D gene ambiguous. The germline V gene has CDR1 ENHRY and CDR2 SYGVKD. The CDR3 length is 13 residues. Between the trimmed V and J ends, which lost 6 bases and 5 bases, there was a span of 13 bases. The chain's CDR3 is CAIRNNRKTEAFF. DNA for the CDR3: TGTGCCATCAGAAATAACAGAAAAACTGAAGCTTTCTTT.

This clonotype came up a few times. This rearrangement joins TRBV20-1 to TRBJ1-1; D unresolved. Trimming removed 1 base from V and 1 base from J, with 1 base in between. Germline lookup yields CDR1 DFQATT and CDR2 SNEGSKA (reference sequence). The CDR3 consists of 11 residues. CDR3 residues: CSARGNTEAFF. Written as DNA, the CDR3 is TGCAGTGCTAGAGGGAACACTGAAGCTTTCTTT.

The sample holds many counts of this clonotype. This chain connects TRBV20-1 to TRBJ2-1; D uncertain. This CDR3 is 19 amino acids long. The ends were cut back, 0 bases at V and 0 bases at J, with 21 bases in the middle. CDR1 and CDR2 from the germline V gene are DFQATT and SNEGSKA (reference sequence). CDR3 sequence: CSAREPPGLWAVSYNEQFF. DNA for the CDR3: TGCAGTGCTAGAGAACCCCCTGGTTTATGGGCCGTCTCCTACAATGAGCAGTTCTTC.

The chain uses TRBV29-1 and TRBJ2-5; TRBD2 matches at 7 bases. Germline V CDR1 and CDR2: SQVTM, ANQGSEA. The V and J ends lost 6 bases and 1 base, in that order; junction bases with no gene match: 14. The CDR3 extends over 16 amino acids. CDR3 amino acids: CSVHLLAETVQETQYF. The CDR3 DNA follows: TGCAGCGTGCACTTGCTAGCGGAAACCGTCCAAGAGACCCAGTACTTC.

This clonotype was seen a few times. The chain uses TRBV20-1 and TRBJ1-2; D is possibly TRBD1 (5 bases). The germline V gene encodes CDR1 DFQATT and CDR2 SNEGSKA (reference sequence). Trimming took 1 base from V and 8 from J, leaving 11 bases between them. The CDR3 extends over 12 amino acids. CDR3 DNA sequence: TGCAGTGCTAGAGCGACAGCCGGAGGCTACACCTTC. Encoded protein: CSARATAGGYTF.

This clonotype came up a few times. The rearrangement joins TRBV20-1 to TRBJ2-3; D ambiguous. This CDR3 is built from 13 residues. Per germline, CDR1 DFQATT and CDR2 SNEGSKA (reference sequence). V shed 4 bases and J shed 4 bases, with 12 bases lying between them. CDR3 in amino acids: CSATRTVPDTQYF. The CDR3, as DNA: TGCAGTGCTACCCGGACCGTTCCAGATACGCAGTATTTT.

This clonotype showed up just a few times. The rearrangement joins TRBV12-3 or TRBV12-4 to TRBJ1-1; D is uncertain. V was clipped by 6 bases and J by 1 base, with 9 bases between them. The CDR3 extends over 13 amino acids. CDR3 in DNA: TGTGCCAGCAGCTCCTCGGGGAACACTGAAGCTTTCTTT. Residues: CASSSSGNTEAFF.

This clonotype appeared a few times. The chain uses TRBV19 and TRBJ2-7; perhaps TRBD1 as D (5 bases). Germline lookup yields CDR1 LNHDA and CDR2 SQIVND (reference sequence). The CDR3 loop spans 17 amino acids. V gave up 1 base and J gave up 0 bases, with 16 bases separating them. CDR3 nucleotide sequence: TGTGCCAGTAGTATAGCTCAAGGGGTCCCTTTCTCCTACGAGCAGTACGTC. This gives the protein CASSIAQGVPFSYEQYV.

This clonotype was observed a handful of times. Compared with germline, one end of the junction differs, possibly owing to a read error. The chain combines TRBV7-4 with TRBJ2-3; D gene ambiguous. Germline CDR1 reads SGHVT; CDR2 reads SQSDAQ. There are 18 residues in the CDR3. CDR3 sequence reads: CTSSFHNLLSLGTDTQYF. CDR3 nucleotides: TGTACCAGCAGCTTTCATAACCTTCTATCTTTAGGCACAGATACGCAGTATTTT.

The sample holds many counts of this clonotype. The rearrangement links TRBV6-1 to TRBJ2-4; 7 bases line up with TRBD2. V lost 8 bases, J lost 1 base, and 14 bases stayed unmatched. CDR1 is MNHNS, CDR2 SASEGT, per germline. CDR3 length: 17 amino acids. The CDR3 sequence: CASQTTGGGFAKNIQYF. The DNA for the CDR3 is TGTGCCAGCCAGACGACGGGAGGAGGCTTTGCCAAAAACATTCAGTACTTC.

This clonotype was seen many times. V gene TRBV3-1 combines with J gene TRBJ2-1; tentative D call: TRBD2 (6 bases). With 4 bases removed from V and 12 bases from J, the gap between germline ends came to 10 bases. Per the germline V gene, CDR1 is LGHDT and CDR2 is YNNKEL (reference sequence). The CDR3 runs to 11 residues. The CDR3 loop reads CASSRGAGQFF. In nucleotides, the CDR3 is TGTGCCAGCAGCCGCGGGGCAGGGCAGTTCTTC.

The CDR3 loop is CASSQNTGGNEKLFF. The CDR3 coding sequence is TGTGCCAGCAGCCAAAATACAGGGGGTAATGAAAAACTGTTTTTT. This chain links TRBV4-2 with TRBJ1-4, with 8 bases fitting TRBD1. The germline V gene has CDR1 LGHNA and CDR2 YNFKEQ. V shed 2 bases, J shed 4 bases, and the junction held 3 bases outside the gene matches. The CDR3 is 15 amino acids.

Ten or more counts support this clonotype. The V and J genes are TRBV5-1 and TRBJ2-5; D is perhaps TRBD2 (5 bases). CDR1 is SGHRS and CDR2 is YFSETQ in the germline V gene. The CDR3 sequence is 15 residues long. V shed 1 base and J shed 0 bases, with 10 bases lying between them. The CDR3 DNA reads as TGCGCCAGCAGCTTGCTTGCGCGGGACCAAGAGACCCAGTACTTC. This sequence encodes CASSLLARDQETQYF.

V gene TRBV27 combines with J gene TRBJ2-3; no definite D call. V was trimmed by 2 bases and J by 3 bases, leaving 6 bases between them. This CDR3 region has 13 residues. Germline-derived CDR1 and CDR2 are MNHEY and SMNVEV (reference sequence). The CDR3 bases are TGTGCCAGCAGTTTAATTGGAACAGATACGCAGTATTTT. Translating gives CASSLIGTDTQYF.

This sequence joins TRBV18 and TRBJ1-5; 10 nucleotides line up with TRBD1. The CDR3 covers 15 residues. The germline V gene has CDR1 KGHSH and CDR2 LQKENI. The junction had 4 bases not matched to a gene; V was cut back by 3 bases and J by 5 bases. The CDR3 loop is CASSPGTGVDQPQHF. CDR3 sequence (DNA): TGTGCCAGCTCACCTGGGACAGGGGTCGATCAGCCCCAGCATTTT.

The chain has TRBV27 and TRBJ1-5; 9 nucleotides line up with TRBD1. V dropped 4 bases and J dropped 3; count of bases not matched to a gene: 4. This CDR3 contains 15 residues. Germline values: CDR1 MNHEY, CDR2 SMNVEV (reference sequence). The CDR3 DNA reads TGTGCCAGCAGTTCGAGGACAGGGGTCAATCAGCCCCAGCATTTT. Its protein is CASSSRTGVNQPQHF.

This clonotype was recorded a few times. CDR3: CASSQEEGDTQYF. CDR3 DNA sequence: TGTGCCAGCAGCCAAGAAGAAGGCGATACGCAGTATTTT. The chain combines TRBV4-2 with TRBJ2-3, with D hard to call. Per germline, CDR1 LGHNA and CDR2 YNFKEQ. The V end was cut by 0 bases, the J end by 6 bases, with 7 bases between. The CDR3 totals 13 residues.

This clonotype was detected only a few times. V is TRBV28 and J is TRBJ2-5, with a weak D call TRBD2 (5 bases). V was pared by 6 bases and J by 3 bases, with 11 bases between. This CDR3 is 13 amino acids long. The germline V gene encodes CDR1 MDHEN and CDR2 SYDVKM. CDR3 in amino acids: CASSLPGKETQYF. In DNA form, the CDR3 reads TGTGCCAGCAGCCTGCCGGGAAAAGAGACCCAGTACTTC.